The 20 T cell receptor beta chains below were found in one sample sequenced in a study of OX40 agonist ivuxolimab in advanced cancers. Profiling relied on immunoSEQ multiplex PCR, and the TCRdb table lists in-frame clones only, not all of them. The table lists 40,000 to 45,000 clones, over 80% of them singletons. The sequenced sample was CD4+ or CD8+ T cells sorted from blood, obtained in a trial of the OX40 agonist ivuxolimab. These receptors originate from an adult with an advanced solid tumor such as melanoma, head and neck, liver or kidney cancer.

Concerning this clone: A much larger clonotype is one base distant, so this may be a read error. Other nucleotide sequences from this sample produce the same CDR3. The chain carries TRBV27 and TRBJ2-1, with 7 bases lining up with TRBD2. Looked up from germline, CDR1 is MNHEY and CDR2 is SMNVEV (reference sequence). The CDR3 covers 14 residues. V lost 5 bases to trimming and J lost 5 bases; unmatched junction nucleotides: 6. DNA of the CDR3: TGTGCCAGCAGTCCCGGGACTAAGAACAATGAGCAGTTCTTC. Translation gives CASSPGTKNNEQFF.

This clone was recorded at least ten times. The rearrangement links TRBV5-4 to TRBJ2-1, with TRBD2 matching 10 bases. Trimming at V came to 4 bases and at J to 5 bases, leaving 6 bases not matched to a gene. CDR3 size: 15 residues. CDR1 and CDR2 from the germline V gene are SGHNT and YYREEE (reference sequence). The CDR3 protein is CASSPGTSANNEQFF. The CDR3 nucleotides read TGTGCCAGCAGCCCCGGGACTAGCGCGAACAATGAGCAGTTCTTC.

The chain recombines TRBV30 with TRBJ1-1; no reliable D call. CDR3 length: 12 residues. Germline lookup yields CDR1 GTSNPN and CDR2 SVGIG (reference sequence). The V end lost 5 bases, the J end lost 1 base, and 8 bases lay between the germline ends. For the CDR3, the DNA is TGTGCCTGGTGGGAGGGGAACACTGAAGCTTTCTTT. This sequence encodes CAWWEGNTEAFF.

The chain carries TRBV28 and TRBJ2-3; D remains ambiguous. The V gene lost 1 base and the J gene lost 0 bases, with 11 bases spanning the gap. The CDR3 sequence is 16 residues long. Germline CDR1 and CDR2: MDHEN and SYDVKM. The chain's CDR3 is CASSLLGSTSTDTQYF. For the CDR3, the DNA is TGTGCCAGCAGTTTATTGGGCTCAACTAGCACAGATACGCAGTATTTT.

The V gene is TRBV9, the J gene TRBJ2-3, with TRBD1 matching over 7 bases. The CDR3 has 15 residues. The V gene's germline CDR1 is SGDLS and CDR2 YYNGEE. J gave up 2 bases and V 3 bases, and 6 bases lay outside the gene matches. CDR3 sequence: CASSAWDSATDTQYF. The CDR3 coding sequence is TGTGCCAGCAGCGCCTGGGACAGCGCCACAGATACGCAGTATTTT.

The chain employs TRBV6-5 and TRBJ2-7, with D tentatively TRBD1 (7 bases). Germline CDR1 is MNHEY and CDR2 is SVGAGI. The CDR3 runs 13 residues. Trimming took 4 bases from V and 4 from J, leaving 11 bases between them. In DNA, the CDR3 is TGTGCCAGCAGTTCAGGGGGGATTTACGAGCAGTACTTC. Translated, it gives CASSSGGIYEQYF.

This clone was detected only once. The chain couples TRBV7-9 to TRBJ2-1; TRBD2 aligns across 8 bases. This CDR3 contains 16 residues. Trimming took 3 bases from V and 5 from J; bases not matched to a gene: 9. The germline V gene encodes CDR1 SEHNR and CDR2 FQNEAQ (reference sequence). CDR3 in amino acids: CASSFPERERDNEQFF. CDR3 DNA: TGTGCCAGCAGCTTCCCTGAGCGGGAGCGTGACAATGAGCAGTTCTTC.

This clone turned up a few times. The rearrangement uses TRBV27 and TRBJ1-2; 10 nucleotides match TRBD1. The V gene's germline CDR1 is MNHEY and CDR2 SMNVEV (reference sequence). The CDR3 is 14 amino acids. V lost 6 bases and J lost 2; bases outside the gene matches: 3. Here the CDR3 DNA reads TGTGCCAGCAGCCCGACAGGGGGCAACTATGGCTACACCTTC. This codes for CASSPTGGNYGYTF.

This sequence joins TRBV30 and TRBJ2-7; D not resolved. The CDR3 is made up of 11 amino acids. V was cut by 2 bases and J by 0 bases, with 2 bases left in between. CDR1 and CDR2 from the germline V gene are GTSNPN and SVGIG (reference sequence). The CDR3: CAWSTSYEQYF. The CDR3 DNA is TGTGCCTGGAGTACCTCCTACGAGCAGTACTTC.

The V and J genes are TRBV6-6 and TRBJ1-2; a possible D gene is TRBD1 (5 bases). V was trimmed by 5 bases and J by 4 bases, leaving 11 bases between them. This CDR3 comprises 13 residues. CDR1 and CDR2 (germline): MNHNY, SVGAGI (reference sequence). CDR3 nucleotide sequence: TGTGCCAGCAGTGAGGACATCCCCTATGGCTACACCTTC. It translates to CASSEDIPYGYTF.

V and J are TRBV29-1 and TRBJ2-1, with D hard to call. CDR1 and CDR2 (germline): SQVTM, ANQGSEA. The CDR3 spans 11 residues. The V end lost 0 bases, the J end lost 4 bases, and 1 base lay between the germline ends. The CDR3 protein is CSVEEYNEQFF. In nucleotides, the CDR3 is TGCAGCGTTGAAGAATACAATGAGCAGTTCTTC.

V is TRBV4-3 and J is TRBJ2-2, with D perhaps given as TRBD1 or TRBD2 (5 bases each). V was shortened by 4 bases and J by 1 base, with 16 bases between the two germline ends. Looked up from germline, CDR1 is LGHNA and CDR2 is YSLEER. This CDR3 spans 17 amino acids. CDR3 sequence reads: CASSPGASYGNTGELFF. The CDR3 coding sequence is TGCGCCAGCAGCCCCGGGGCGAGTTATGGGAACACCGGGGAGCTGTTTTTT.

The chain joins TRBV6-5 to TRBJ2-7; a possible D gene is TRBD1 (5 bases). V was cut by 2 bases and J by 3 bases, with 11 bases left in between. The CDR3 covers 14 residues. Germline V gives CDR1 MNHEY, CDR2 SVGAGI. The CDR3 spells CASSYGQGNYEQYF. As DNA, the CDR3 is TGTGCCAGCAGTTACGGGCAGGGCAACTACGAGCAGTACTTC.

The chain uses TRBV7-6 and TRBJ2-7; TRBD2 matches 10 bases. J gave up 3 bases and V 1 base, and 6 bases lay outside the gene matches. The CDR3 runs 16 residues. Germline V gives CDR1 SGHVS, CDR2 FNYEAQ. The CDR3 spells CASSLVSAGGLYEQYF. CDR3 bases: TGTGCCAGCAGCTTAGTCTCAGCGGGAGGGCTCTACGAGCAGTACTTC.

A word on this clone: Other DNA sequences of this sample code for an identical CDR3. The rearrangement uses TRBV10-3 and TRBJ2-3; tentative D call: TRBD1 (5 bases). The CDR3 loop spans 15 amino acids. The germline V gene encodes CDR1 ENHRY and CDR2 SYGVKD. The CDR3 is CATEKDTTSTDTQYF. CDR3 nucleotides: TGTGCTACCGAAAAGGACACCACTAGCACAGATACGCAGTATTTT.

The rearrangement uses TRBV9 and TRBJ2-3; TRBD2 agrees at 7 bases. The ends lost 1 base at V and 4 bases at J; junction bases unmatched: 9. CDR3 size: 16 residues. Germline V gene lookup returns CDR1 SGDLS and CDR2 YYNGEE. CDR3 sequence (DNA): TGTGCCAGCAGCGTACGCGCGGGAGATGTTGCAGATACGCAGTATTTT. This sequence encodes CASSVRAGDVADTQYF.

The chain combines TRBV6-1 with TRBJ1-4; possibly TRBD1 for D (5 bases). Looked up from germline, CDR1 is MNHNS and CDR2 is SASEGT. V was trimmed by 3 bases and J by 4 bases, leaving 9 bases between them. The CDR3 sequence is 14 residues long. CDR3 in amino acids: CASSEGLDNEKLFF. The CDR3 coding sequence is TGTGCCAGCAGTGAGGGGCTAGATAATGAAAAACTGTTTTTT.

The chain recombines TRBV29-1 with TRBJ2-1; possible D gene TRBD2, 6 bases. The V end was cut by 0 bases, the J end by 0 bases, with 15 bases between. This CDR3 has 17 amino acids. The germline CDR1 and CDR2 sequences are SQVTM and ANQGSEA. CDR3 loop: CSVEDPSGEHSYNEQFF. The DNA of the CDR3 is TGCAGCGTTGAAGATCCCTCGGGGGAACACTCCTACAATGAGCAGTTCTTC.

The rearrangement links TRBV11-2 to TRBJ1-1, with a tentative D call TRBD1 (5 bases). CDR3 length equals 14 residues. Germline values: CDR1 SGHAT, CDR2 FQNNGV. The germline V and J ends were trimmed by 5 bases and 3 bases, with 13 bases remaining between them. The CDR3 nucleotides read TGTGCCAGCAGCCCTTCCGGGACGCACACTGAAGCTTTCTTT. It encodes CASSPSGTHTEAFF.

The V call is TRBV7-9, the J call TRBJ2-7; 10 bases map to TRBD2. CDR3 size: 14 residues. From germline, CDR1 is SEHNR and CDR2 FQNEAQ (reference sequence). The ends lost 5 bases at V and 3 bases at J; junction bases unmatched: 4. The CDR3 coding sequence is TGTGCCAGCAGCGTTAGCGGGAGGTACTACGAGCAGTACTTC. Amino acids: CASSVSGRYYEQYF.